This T cell receptor (beta chain) emerged from a study of T cell responses to AZD1222 COVID-19 vaccine. Libraries were prepared by immunoSEQ multiplex PCR; TCRdb keeps only in-frame clonotypes and omits some of them. This table holds approximately 190,000 clones, approximately 91% found once. There are 17 residues in the CDR3. CDR1 and CDR2 (germline): SGHNT, YYREEE (reference sequence). Trimming cost V 4 bases and J 0 bases; bases outside gene matches: 10. Findings of the study overall: Spike was spanned by vaccine-associated CD4 TCRs, with dominance at 160-218 and 743-854. Increases in Spike-specific TCR breadth and depth were seen after two AZD1222 doses. Clonal diversity was possibly underestimated, and white British individuals and females predominated among donors.

Turning to this clone: Its target is not known.

Sequenced material: peripheral blood, taken on day 0 of AZD1222 vaccination. V gene TRBV5-4 combines with J gene TRBJ1-3; 7 nucleotides align to TRBD1. This TCR was recovered from an adult in good health. This CDR3 is CASSRNLGTASGNTIYF. In nucleotides, the CDR3 is TGTGCCAGCAGCAGAAACCTCGGGACAGCCTCTGGAAACACCATATATTTT.